This TCR beta chain was identified during a study of regulatory T cells in long-lasting Graves disease. With iRepertoire HTBI primers and Arm-PCR of CDR3 regions, TCR beta libraries were built. MiXCR was run by TCRdb on the multiplex PCR reads, yielding one entry per CDR3 protein. The sample includes some 410,000 distinct CDR3 sequences, about a sixth of them seen just once. Germline V CDR1 and CDR2: ENHRY, SYGVKD. V lost 8 bases to trimming and J lost 6 bases; unmatched junction nucleotides: 13. This CDR3 has 15 residues. The sample's time point: newly diagnosed GD, antithyroid drugs for less than 3 months. Extracted PBMC RNA gave rise to the TCR library. These same records also appear under a second study, on T cells in Graves' hyperthyroidism and ophthalmopathy. From that second work: Through a model of 13 V-J features, ophthalmopathy was separated from stable hyperthyroidism.

This specimen was peripheral blood mononuclear cells (PBMCs), taken at new diagnosis, from a patient treated with antithyroid drugs. The receptor was isolated from a woman in her twenties or thirties with Graves disease. The rearrangement links TRBV10-3 to TRBJ1-1, with 9 bases identical to TRBD1. The CDR3 loop reads CAIRVDRGKGSEAFF. In nucleotides, the CDR3 is TGTGCCATCCGAGTGGACAGGGGAAAAGGGTCTGAAGCTTTCTTT.